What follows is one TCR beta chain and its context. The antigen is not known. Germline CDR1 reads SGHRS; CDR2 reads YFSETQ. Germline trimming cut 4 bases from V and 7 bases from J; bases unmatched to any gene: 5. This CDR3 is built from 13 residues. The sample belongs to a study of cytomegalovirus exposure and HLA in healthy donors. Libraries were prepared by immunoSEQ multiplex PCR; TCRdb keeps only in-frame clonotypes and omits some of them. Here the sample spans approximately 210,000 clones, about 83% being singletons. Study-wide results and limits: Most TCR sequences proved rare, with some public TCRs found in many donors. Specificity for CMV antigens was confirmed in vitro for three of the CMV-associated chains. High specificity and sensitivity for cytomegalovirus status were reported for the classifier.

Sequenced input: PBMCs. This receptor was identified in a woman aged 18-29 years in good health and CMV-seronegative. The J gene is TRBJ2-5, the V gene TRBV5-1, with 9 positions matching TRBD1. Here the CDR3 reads CASSQEGQGTQYF. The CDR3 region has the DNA TGCGCCAGCAGCCAGGAGGGACAGGGGACCCAGTACTTC.